The rows below give T cell receptor beta chains drawn from one sample of a study of cytomegalovirus exposure and HLA in healthy donors. This table comes from immunoSEQ multiplex PCR, and its TCRdb copy is limited to in-frame clones, with some not included. There are approximately 130,000 clones in the sample; 70% to 85% occur only once, and under 6.5% lies in the top ten. What was sequenced was PBMCs. Receptors originate from a man aged 18 to 35 in good health and CMV-seropositive. The CDR3 runs from the conserved cysteine through the conserved F or W. A D gene is named only where the DNA matches it firmly. Expanded clones get a size class; other rows say once, few or many, or leave the size out.

d_gene: TRBD1; j_gene: TRBJ1-5; abundance: NA; v_gene: TRBV27; CDR3aa: CASSFSTGGGQPQHF; CDR3nt: TGTGCCAGCAGTTTCTCGACAGGGGGCGGGCAGCCCCAGCATTTT
d_gene: NA; j_gene: TRBJ2-1; abundance: NA; v_gene: TRBV12-5; CDR3aa: CASGLGGLYNEQFF; CDR3nt: TGTGCTAGTGGTTTGGGGGGGCTATACAATGAGCAGTTCTTC
d_gene: TRBD2; j_gene: TRBJ2-5; abundance: NA; v_gene: TRBV11-1; CDR3aa: CASSANPSGKETQYF; CDR3nt: TGTGCCAGCAGCGCCAACCCTAGCGGAAAAGAGACCCAGTACTTC
d_gene: TRBD2; j_gene: TRBJ2-5; abundance: NA; v_gene: TRBV29-1; CDR3aa: CSVELAGEQETQYF; CDR3nt: TGCAGCGTTGAACTAGCGGGAGAGCAGGAGACCCAGTACTTC
d_gene: TRBD2; j_gene: TRBJ2-1; abundance: once; v_gene: TRBV27; CDR3aa: CASSKIAGTDNEQFF; CDR3nt: TGTGCCAGCAGTAAAATAGCGGGAACTGACAATGAGCAGTTCTTC
d_gene: NA; j_gene: TRBJ2-3; abundance: NA; v_gene: TRBV30; CDR3aa: CAWSPQGSTDTQYF; CDR3nt: TGTGCCTGGAGCCCTCAGGGTTCAACAGATACGCAGTATTTT
d_gene: TRBD1; j_gene: TRBJ2-7; abundance: NA; v_gene: TRBV7-8; CDR3aa: CASSTRQGWAYEQYF; CDR3nt: TGTGCCAGCAGCACCCGACAGGGGTGGGCGTACGAGCAGTACTTC
d_gene: NA; j_gene: TRBJ2-2; abundance: NA; v_gene: TRBV2; CDR3aa: CASSEDLTGELFF; CDR3nt: TGTGCCAGCAGTGAAGACTTGACCGGGGAGCTGTTTTTT
d_gene: NA; j_gene: TRBJ1-1; abundance: NA; v_gene: TRBV5-6; CDR3aa: CASSLGTSGAFF; CDR3nt: TGTGCCAGCAGCTTGGGGACTTCTGGAGCTTTCTTT
d_gene: NA; j_gene: TRBJ2-6; abundance: once; v_gene: TRBV11-2; CDR3aa: CASSWGSSGANGLTF; CDR3nt: TGTGCCAGCAGCTGGGGCAGCTCTGGGGCCAACGGCCTGACTTTC
d_gene: NA; j_gene: TRBJ2-3; abundance: once; v_gene: TRBV25-1; CDR3aa: CASSDSAGGVTDTQYF; CDR3nt: TGTGCCAGCAGTGACTCAGCCGGGGGAGTCACAGATACGCAGTATTTT
d_gene: TRBD1; j_gene: TRBJ2-2; abundance: NA; v_gene: TRBV7-9; CDR3aa: CASSFSSTGVGTGELFF; CDR3nt: TGTGCCAGCAGCTTCTCCTCGACAGGGGTAGGCACCGGGGAGCTGTTTTTT
d_gene: NA; j_gene: TRBJ1-2; abundance: NA; v_gene: TRBV21-1; CDR3aa: CASHPARGTILGYTF; CDR3nt: TGTGCGAGTCACCCAGCGAGGGGGACGATCCTTGGCTACACCTTC
d_gene: NA; j_gene: TRBJ1-1; abundance: NA; v_gene: TRBV4-1; CDR3aa: CASSQYTVDTEAFF; CDR3nt: TGCGCCAGCAGCCAATATACGGTAGACACTGAAGCTTTCTTT
d_gene: NA; j_gene: TRBJ1-1; abundance: NA; v_gene: TRBV29-1; CDR3aa: CSLSDSEAFF; CDR3nt: TGCAGCCTAAGTGACTCTGAAGCTTTCTTT
d_gene: NA; j_gene: TRBJ1-2; abundance: few; v_gene: TRBV6-5; CDR3aa: CASSYSGRVDYGYTF; CDR3nt: TGTGCCAGCAGTTACTCGGGCAGGGTGGATTATGGCTACACCTTC
d_gene: NA; j_gene: TRBJ1-1; abundance: once; v_gene: TRBV6-1; CDR3aa: CASSDEGRGTEAFF; CDR3nt: TGTGCCAGCAGTGACGAGGGCAGGGGAACTGAAGCTTTCTTT
d_gene: TRBD2; j_gene: TRBJ2-3; abundance: NA; v_gene: TRBV7-9; CDR3aa: CASSLVLAGGDTQYF; CDR3nt: TGTGCCAGCAGCTTAGTACTAGCGGGTGGGGATACGCAGTATTTT
d_gene: NA; j_gene: TRBJ2-7; abundance: NA; v_gene: TRBV28; CDR3aa: CASSFGGPWDEQYF; CDR3nt: TGTGCCAGCAGTTTCGGGGGGCCGTGGGACGAGCAGTACTTC
d_gene: TRBD1; j_gene: TRBJ1-6; abundance: NA; v_gene: TRBV19; CDR3aa: CASSNQYRGRNSPLHF; CDR3nt: TGTGCCAGTAGTAACCAATACAGGGGAAGGAATTCACCCCTCCACTTT
d_gene: NA; j_gene: TRBJ2-7; abundance: NA; v_gene: TRBV4-2; CDR3aa: CASTLGSEQYF; CDR3nt: TGTGCCAGCACCCTCGGGAGCGAGCAGTACTTC
d_gene: TRBD1; j_gene: TRBJ2-5; abundance: NA; v_gene: TRBV29-1; CDR3aa: CSVEDGTGGGETQYF; CDR3nt: TGCAGCGTTGAAGACGGGACAGGGGGTGGAGAGACCCAGTACTTC
d_gene: TRBD2; j_gene: TRBJ2-2; abundance: NA; v_gene: TRBV14; CDR3aa: CASSQQYGLALNTGELFF; CDR3nt: TGTGCCAGCAGCCAACAATATGGACTAGCGTTGAACACCGGGGAGCTGTTTTTT
d_gene: NA; j_gene: TRBJ1-6; abundance: NA; v_gene: TRBV11-2; CDR3aa: CASSPGGDRGSPLHF; CDR3nt: TGTGCCAGCAGCCCTGGTGGGGATAGGGGTTCACCCCTCCACTTT
d_gene: TRBD1; j_gene: TRBJ2-5; abundance: NA; v_gene: TRBV5-1; CDR3aa: CASSLVGGEETQYF; CDR3nt: TGCGCCAGCAGCTTGGTAGGGGGCGAAGAGACCCAGTACTTC
d_gene: NA; j_gene: TRBJ1-5; abundance: NA; v_gene: TRBV6-6; CDR3aa: CASSGGPGLSDQPQHF; CDR3nt: TGTGCCAGCAGTGGGGGCCCAGGGCTTTCGGATCAGCCCCAGCATTTT
d_gene: NA; j_gene: TRBJ1-6; abundance: NA; v_gene: TRBV19; CDR3aa: CASILSGFGNSPLHF; CDR3nt: TGTGCCAGTATTCTCTCGGGATTTGGAAATTCACCCCTCCACTTT
d_gene: TRBD2; j_gene: TRBJ2-1; abundance: NA; v_gene: TRBV7-9; CDR3aa: CASSPVSLGREAYNEQFF; CDR3nt: TGTGCCAGCAGCCCCGTAAGCTTGGGGCGGGAGGCCTACAATGAGCAGTTCTTC
d_gene: NA; j_gene: TRBJ2-1; abundance: NA; v_gene: TRBV2; CDR3aa: CASSEEWSEQFF; CDR3nt: TGTGCCAGCAGTGAAGAGTGGAGTGAGCAGTTCTTC
d_gene: NA; j_gene: TRBJ2-7; abundance: NA; v_gene: TRBV14; CDR3aa: CASSQGGFEQYF; CDR3nt: TGTGCCAGCAGCCAAGGAGGCTTCGAGCAGTACTTC
d_gene: NA; j_gene: TRBJ2-1; abundance: NA; v_gene: TRBV7-3; CDR3aa: CASSSGLYNEQFF; CDR3nt: TGTGCCAGCAGCTCGGGACTTTACAATGAGCAGTTCTTC
d_gene: NA; j_gene: TRBJ1-5; abundance: NA; v_gene: TRBV19; CDR3aa: CASSAPSRTGPPRVQPQHF; CDR3nt: TGTGCCAGTAGTGCACCTTCACGGACCGGACCGCCGAGGGTACAGCCCCAGCATTTT
d_gene: TRBD2; j_gene: TRBJ2-5; abundance: NA; v_gene: TRBV28; CDR3aa: CASSSIRASGEFQETQYF; CDR3nt: TGTGCCAGCAGTTCGATTAGGGCTAGCGGGGAGTTTCAAGAGACCCAGTACTTC
d_gene: NA; j_gene: TRBJ2-1; abundance: NA; v_gene: TRBV14; CDR3aa: CASSQDLWGRDEQFF; CDR3nt: TGTGCCAGCAGCCAAGATTTATGGGGCCGAGATGAGCAGTTCTTC
d_gene: NA; j_gene: TRBJ1-1; abundance: NA; v_gene: TRBV10-3; CDR3aa: CAAGVDSTEAFF; CDR3nt: TGTGCCGCCGGTGTTGACAGCACTGAAGCTTTCTTT
d_gene: NA; j_gene: TRBJ1-1; abundance: NA; v_gene: TRBV5-4; CDR3aa: CASSPEGTEAFF; CDR3nt: TGTGCCAGCAGCCCTGAGGGCACTGAAGCTTTCTTT
d_gene: TRBD1; j_gene: TRBJ1-2; abundance: NA; v_gene: TRBV7-3; CDR3aa: CASSPTGTGFSGYTF; CDR3nt: TGTGCCAGCAGCCCAACCGGGACAGGGTTTTCGGGCTACACCTTC
d_gene: TRBD1; j_gene: TRBJ2-7; abundance: NA; v_gene: TRBV5-1; CDR3aa: CASSTQPGQAPYEQYF; CDR3nt: TGCGCCAGCAGCACTCAACCGGGACAGGCGCCCTACGAGCAGTACTTC
d_gene: NA; j_gene: TRBJ1-6; abundance: NA; v_gene: TRBV2; CDR3aa: CASTLSDASPLHF; CDR3nt: TGTGCCAGCACTCTGAGCGATGCTTCACCCCTCCACTTT
d_gene: TRBD1; j_gene: TRBJ1-5; abundance: few; v_gene: TRBV4-1; CDR3aa: CASSQDGQGYQPQHF; CDR3nt: TGCGCCAGCAGCCAAGATGGACAGGGTTATCAGCCCCAGCATTTT
d_gene: TRBD2; j_gene: TRBJ2-1; abundance: few; v_gene: TRBV10-3; CDR3aa: CAISESTSGGYENEQFF; CDR3nt: TGTGCCATCAGTGAGTCGACTAGCGGGGGTTATGAGAATGAGCAGTTCTTC
d_gene: NA; j_gene: TRBJ1-1; abundance: NA; v_gene: TRBV4-2; CDR3aa: CASSQDARNTEAFF; CDR3nt: TGTGCCAGCAGCCAAGATGCCAGGAACACTGAAGCTTTCTTT
d_gene: NA; j_gene: TRBJ2-3; abundance: NA; v_gene: TRBV5-1; CDR3aa: CASSFEGPPADTQYF; CDR3nt: TGCGCCAGCAGCTTTGAGGGCCCCCCGGCAGATACGCAGTATTTT
d_gene: TRBD1; j_gene: TRBJ1-1; abundance: NA; v_gene: TRBV9; CDR3aa: CASSLTGLNTEAFF; CDR3nt: TGTGCCAGCTCGTTGACAGGGCTGAACACTGAAGCTTTCTTT
d_gene: NA; j_gene: TRBJ2-1; abundance: NA; v_gene: TRBV15; CDR3aa: CATSRAAGTYNEQFF; CDR3nt: TGTGCCACCAGCAGAGCGGCGGGAACATACAATGAGCAGTTCTTC
d_gene: NA; j_gene: TRBJ2-5; abundance: NA; v_gene: TRBV27; CDR3aa: CASGGQLPETQYF; CDR3nt: TGTGCCAGCGGTGGACAGCTCCCAGAGACCCAGTACTTC